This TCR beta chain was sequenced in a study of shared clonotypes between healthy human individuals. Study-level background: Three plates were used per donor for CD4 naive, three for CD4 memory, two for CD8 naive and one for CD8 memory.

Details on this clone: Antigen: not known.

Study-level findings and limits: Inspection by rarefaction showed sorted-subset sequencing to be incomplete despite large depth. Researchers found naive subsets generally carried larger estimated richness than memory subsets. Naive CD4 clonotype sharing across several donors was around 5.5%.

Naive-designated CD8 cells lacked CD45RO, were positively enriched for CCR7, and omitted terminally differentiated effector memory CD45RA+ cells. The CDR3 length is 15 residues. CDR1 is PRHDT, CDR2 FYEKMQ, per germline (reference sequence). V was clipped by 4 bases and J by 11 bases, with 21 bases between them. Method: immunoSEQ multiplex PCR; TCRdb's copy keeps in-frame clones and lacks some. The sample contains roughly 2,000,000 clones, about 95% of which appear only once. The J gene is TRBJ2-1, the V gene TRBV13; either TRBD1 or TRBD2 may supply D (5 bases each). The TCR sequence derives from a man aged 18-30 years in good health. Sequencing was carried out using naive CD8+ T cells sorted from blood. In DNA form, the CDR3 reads TGTGCCAGCAGCTCATACGGGACGGCGGACACTCAGCAGTTCTTC. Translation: CASSSYGTADTQQFF.